This T cell receptor (beta chain) is from a study of brain T cells in children with intractable seizures. Clones were read by immunoSEQ multiplex PCR, and TCRdb kept only the in-frame ones, dropping some. Of roughly 69,000 clones in the sample, more than 95% are singletons; the top ten hold roughly 0.4%. Deletions cut 3 bases from V and 4 bases from J, with 17 bases between. Germline V gene data show CDR1 as SGHRS and CDR2 as YFSETQ. This CDR3 spans 15 amino acids. Material: peripheral blood, obtained at surgery. V gene TRBV5-1 combines with J gene TRBJ2-7; D unclear. This TCR derives from a boy less than two years old with focal cortical dysplasia and intractable seizures. CDR3 sequence (DNA): TGCGCCAGCAGCTCACTCCGGACGGATCGTTACGAGCAGTACTTC. Its translation: CASSSLRTDRYEQYF. Drawing the rest from reference TRBV5-1 and TRBJ2-7, the complete variable domain is KAGVTQTPRYLIKTRGQQVTLSCSPISGHRSVSWYQQTPGQGLQFLFEYFSETQRNKGNFPGRFSGRQFSNSRSEMNVSTLELGDSALYLCASSSLRTDRYEQYFGPGTRLTVT.